This TCR beta chain came from a study of blood T cell repertoires in COVID-19. The overall study: The origin of the acute and convalescent COVID-19 samples was the United States, Italy and Spain. Sources were T cells, B-cell-depleted T cells, or PBMCs; the material itself was cDNA or gDNA.

Germline CDR1 SGDLS, CDR2 YYNGEE. The CDR3 is 19 residues long. V dropped 0 bases and J dropped 0; count of bases not matched to a gene: 10. How the authors handled the data: Amplification with reference gene primers provided the estimates of nucleated cell counts. Clones were read by immunoSEQ multiplex PCR, and TCRdb kept only the in-frame ones, dropping some. V and J calls and clone size are as listed in that table; D and trimming were resolved from the DNA. The sample has roughly 140,000 clones, approximately 80% seen once; the top ten hold 3.5% to 4.5%. The chain links TRBV9 to TRBJ2-1; 9 bases map to TRBD2. The source of this sequence is a woman of 80 years or more with acute or convalescent COVID-19. The sample comprised peripheral blood. This chain's CDR3 is CASSVGAGGLWASYNEQFF. The CDR3 nucleotides read TGTGCCAGCAGCGTAGGTGCGGGGGGGCTTTGGGCCTCCTACAATGAGCAGTTCTTC.